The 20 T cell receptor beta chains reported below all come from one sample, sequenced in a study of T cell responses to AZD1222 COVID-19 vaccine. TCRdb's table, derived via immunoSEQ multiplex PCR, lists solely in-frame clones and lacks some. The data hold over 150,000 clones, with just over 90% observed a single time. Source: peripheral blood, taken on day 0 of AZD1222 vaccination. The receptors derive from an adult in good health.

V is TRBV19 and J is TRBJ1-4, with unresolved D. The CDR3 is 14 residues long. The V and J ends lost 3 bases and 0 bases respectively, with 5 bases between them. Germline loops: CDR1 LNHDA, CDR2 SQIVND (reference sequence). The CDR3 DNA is TGTGCCAGTAGTATTCGATCAACTAATGAAAAACTGTTTTTT. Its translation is CASSIRSTNEKLFF.

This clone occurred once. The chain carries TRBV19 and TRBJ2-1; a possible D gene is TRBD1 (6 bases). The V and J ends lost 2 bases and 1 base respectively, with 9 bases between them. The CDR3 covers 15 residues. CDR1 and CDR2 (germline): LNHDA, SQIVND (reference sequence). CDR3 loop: CASSISRGSYNEQFF. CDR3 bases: TGTGCCAGTAGTATAAGCAGGGGTTCCTACAATGAGCAGTTCTTC.

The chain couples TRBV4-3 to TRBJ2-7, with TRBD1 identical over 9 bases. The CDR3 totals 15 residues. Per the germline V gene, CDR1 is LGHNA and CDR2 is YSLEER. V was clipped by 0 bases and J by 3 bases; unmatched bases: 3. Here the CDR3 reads CASSQDWDRVYEQYF. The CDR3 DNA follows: TGCGCCAGCAGCCAAGACTGGGACAGGGTCTACGAGCAGTACTTC.

CDR3 residues: CAWQDTANSEAFF. CDR3 sequence (DNA): TGTGCCTGGCAGGACACGGCAAACTCTGAAGCTTTCTTT. The chain combines TRBV30 with TRBJ1-1; D possibly corresponds to TRBD1 (5 bases). This CDR3 spans 13 amino acids. CDR1 is GTSNPN, CDR2 SVGIG, per germline (reference sequence). Trimming took 5 bases from V and 6 from J, leaving 16 bases between them.

CDR3: CASSPRDRDYEQYF. The CDR3 DNA reads TGTGCCAGCTCACCACGGGACAGGGATTACGAGCAGTACTTC. V is TRBV18 and J is TRBJ2-7; the match to TRBD1 covers 9 bases. V was pared by 1 base and J by 4 bases, with 2 bases of the junction left unmatched. The germline gives CDR1 KGHSH, CDR2 LQKENI. This CDR3 is built from 14 residues.

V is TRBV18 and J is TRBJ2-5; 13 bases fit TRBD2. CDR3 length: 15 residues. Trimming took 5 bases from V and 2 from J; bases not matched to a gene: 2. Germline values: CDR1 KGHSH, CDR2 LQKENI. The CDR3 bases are TGTGCCAGCTCATTGGGACTAGCGGGACAAGAGACCCAGTACTTC. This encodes CASSLGLAGQETQYF.

The CDR3, as DNA: TGCGCCAGCAGCTTGGGACAGGGTAATGTCGCTAATGAAAAACTGTTTTTT. This gives the protein CASSLGQGNVANEKLFF. The V and J genes are TRBV5-1 and TRBJ1-4; 7 bases are a match to TRBD1. The V gene's germline CDR1 is SGHRS and CDR2 YFSETQ. This CDR3 is 17 amino acids long. V trimming: 0 bases; J trimming: 3 bases; junction bases outside the gene matches: 8.

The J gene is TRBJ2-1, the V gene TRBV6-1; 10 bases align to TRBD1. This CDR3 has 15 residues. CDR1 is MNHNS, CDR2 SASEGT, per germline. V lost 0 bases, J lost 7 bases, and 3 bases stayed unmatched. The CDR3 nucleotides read TGTGCCAGCAGTGAAGCTCGGACAGGGGGGAATGAGCAGTTCTTC. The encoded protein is CASSEARTGGNEQFF.

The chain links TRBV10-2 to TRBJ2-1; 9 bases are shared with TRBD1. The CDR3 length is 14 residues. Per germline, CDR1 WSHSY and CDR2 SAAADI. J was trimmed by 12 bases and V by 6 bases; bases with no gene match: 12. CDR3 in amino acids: CASSGGTGRAGQFF. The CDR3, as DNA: TGCGCCAGCAGCGGAGGGACAGGGAGGGCTGGGCAGTTCTTC.

CDR3 DNA sequence: TGTGCCAGCACGCTTACAGGCACAGATACGCAGTATTTT. Translated, it gives CASTLTGTDTQYF. The V gene is TRBV5-6, the J gene TRBJ2-3; no definite D call. Trimming removed 6 bases from V and 1 base from J, with 9 bases in between. CDR1 and CDR2 (germline): SGHDT, YYEEEE. This CDR3 has 13 residues. The full variable domain, completed using reference TRBV5-6 and TRBJ2-3, is DAGVTQSPTHLIKTRGQQVTLRCSPKSGHDTVSWYQQALGQGPQFIFQYYEEEERQRGNFPDRFSGHQFPNYSSELNVNALLLGDSALYLCASTLTGTDTQYFGPGTRLTVL.

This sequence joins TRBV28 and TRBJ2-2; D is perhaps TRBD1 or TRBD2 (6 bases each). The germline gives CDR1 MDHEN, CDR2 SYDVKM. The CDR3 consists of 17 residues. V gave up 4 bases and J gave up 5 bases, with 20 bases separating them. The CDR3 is CASSSTRDTPGTGELFF. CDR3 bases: TGTGCCAGCAGTTCGACGCGGGACACTCCAGGTACCGGGGAGCTGTTTTTT.

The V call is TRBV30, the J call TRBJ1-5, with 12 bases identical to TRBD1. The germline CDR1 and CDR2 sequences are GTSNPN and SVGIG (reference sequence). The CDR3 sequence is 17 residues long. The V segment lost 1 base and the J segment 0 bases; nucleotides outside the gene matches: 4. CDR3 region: CAWSGGQGALSNQPQHF. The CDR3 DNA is TGTGCCTGGAGTGGGGGACAGGGGGCGCTTAGCAATCAGCCCCAGCATTTT. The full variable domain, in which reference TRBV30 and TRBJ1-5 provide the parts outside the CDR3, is SQTIHQWPATLVQPVGSPLSLECTVEGTSNPNLYWYRQAAGRGLQLLFYSVGIGQISSEVPQNLSASRPQDRQFILSSKKLLLSDSGFYLCAWSGGQGALSNQPQHFGDGTRLSIL.

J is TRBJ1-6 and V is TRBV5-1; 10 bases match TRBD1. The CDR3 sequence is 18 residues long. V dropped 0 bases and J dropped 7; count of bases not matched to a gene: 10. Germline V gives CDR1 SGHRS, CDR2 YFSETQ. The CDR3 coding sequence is TGCGCCAGCAGCTTGGAACCCCTAACGACAGGGGGCAATTCACCCCTCCACTTT. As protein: CASSLEPLTTGGNSPLHF.

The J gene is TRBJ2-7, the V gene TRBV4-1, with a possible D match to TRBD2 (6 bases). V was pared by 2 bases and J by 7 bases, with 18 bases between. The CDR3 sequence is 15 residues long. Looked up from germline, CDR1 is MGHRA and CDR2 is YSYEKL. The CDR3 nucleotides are TGCGCCAGCAGCCAATCCGGGGGTATGGTTCAGGAGCAGTACTTC. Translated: CASSQSGGMVQEQYF.

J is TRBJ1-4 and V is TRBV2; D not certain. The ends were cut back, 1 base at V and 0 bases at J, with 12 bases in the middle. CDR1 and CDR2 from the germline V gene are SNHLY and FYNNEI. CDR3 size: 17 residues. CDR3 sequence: CASSEGLGKATNEKLFF. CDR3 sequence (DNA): TGTGCCAGCAGTGAAGGTCTGGGCAAAGCAACTAATGAAAAACTGTTTTTT.

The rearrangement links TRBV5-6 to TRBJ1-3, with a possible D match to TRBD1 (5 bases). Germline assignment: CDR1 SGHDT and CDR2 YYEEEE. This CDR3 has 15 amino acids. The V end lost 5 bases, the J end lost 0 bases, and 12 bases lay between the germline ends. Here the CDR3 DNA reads TGTGCCAGCAGACTAACAGGCTTCTCTGGAAACACCATATATTTT. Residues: CASRLTGFSGNTIYF.

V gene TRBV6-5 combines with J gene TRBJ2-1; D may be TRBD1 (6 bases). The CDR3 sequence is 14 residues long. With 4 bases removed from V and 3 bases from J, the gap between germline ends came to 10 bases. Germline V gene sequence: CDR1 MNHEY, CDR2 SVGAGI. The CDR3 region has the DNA TGTGCCAGCAGTTGGCAACAGGGCTACAATGAGCAGTTCTTC. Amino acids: CASSWQQGYNEQFF.

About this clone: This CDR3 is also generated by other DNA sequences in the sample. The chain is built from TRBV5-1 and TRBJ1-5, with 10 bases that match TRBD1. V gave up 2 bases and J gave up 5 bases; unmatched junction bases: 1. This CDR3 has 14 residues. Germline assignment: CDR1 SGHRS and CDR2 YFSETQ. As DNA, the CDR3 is TGCGCCAGCAGCTTAGGGACAGGGGATCAGCCCCAGCATTTT. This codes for CASSLGTGDQPQHF. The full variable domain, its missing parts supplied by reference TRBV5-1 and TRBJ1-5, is KAGVTQTPRYLIKTRGQQVTLSCSPISGHRSVSWYQQTPGQGLQFLFEYFSETQRNKGNFPGRFSGRQFSNSRSEMNVSTLELGDSALYLCASSLGTGDQPQHFGDGTRLSIL.

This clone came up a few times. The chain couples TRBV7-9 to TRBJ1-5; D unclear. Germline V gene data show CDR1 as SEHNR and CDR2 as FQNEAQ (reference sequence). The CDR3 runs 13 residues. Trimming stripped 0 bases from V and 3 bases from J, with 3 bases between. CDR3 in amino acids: CASSLATNQPQHF. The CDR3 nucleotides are TGTGCCAGCAGCTTAGCGACCAATCAGCCCCAGCATTTT.

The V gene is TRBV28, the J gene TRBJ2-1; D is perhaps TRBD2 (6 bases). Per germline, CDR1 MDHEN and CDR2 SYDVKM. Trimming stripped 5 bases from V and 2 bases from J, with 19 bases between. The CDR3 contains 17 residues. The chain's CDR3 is CASSPPRGGAPYNEQFF. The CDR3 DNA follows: TGTGCCAGCAGTCCTCCTCGAGGAGGGGCACCCTACAATGAGCAGTTCTTC.